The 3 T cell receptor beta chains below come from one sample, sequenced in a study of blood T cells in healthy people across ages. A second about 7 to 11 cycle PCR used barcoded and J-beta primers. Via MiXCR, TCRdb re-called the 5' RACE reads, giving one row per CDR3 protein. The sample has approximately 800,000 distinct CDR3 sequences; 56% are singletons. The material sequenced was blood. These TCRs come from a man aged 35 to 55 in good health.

Here the CDR3 reads CASSSGGGPREQYF. CDR3 DNA: TGTGCCAGCAGCTCCGGCGGAGGGCCACGCGAGCAGTACTTC. This chain connects TRBV7-2 to TRBJ2-4; a weak D match, TRBD2 (6 bases). The last part of the DNA fits TRBJ2-7 better; the J call may be wrong. CDR3 length equals 14 residues. Per the germline V gene, CDR1 is SGHTA and CDR2 is FQGNSA.

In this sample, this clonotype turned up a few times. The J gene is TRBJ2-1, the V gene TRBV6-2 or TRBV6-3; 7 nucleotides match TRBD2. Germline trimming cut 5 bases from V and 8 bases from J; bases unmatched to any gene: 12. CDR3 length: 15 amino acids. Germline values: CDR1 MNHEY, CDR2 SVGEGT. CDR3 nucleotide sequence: TGTGCCAGCAGTACCAAGACTAGCCCCCTCGATGAGCAGTTCTTC. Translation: CASSTKTSPLDEQFF.

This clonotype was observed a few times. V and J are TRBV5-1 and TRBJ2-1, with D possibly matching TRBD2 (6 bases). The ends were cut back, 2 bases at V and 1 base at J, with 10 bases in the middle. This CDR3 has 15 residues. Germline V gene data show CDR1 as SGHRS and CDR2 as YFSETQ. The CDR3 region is CASSFSGDSYNEQFF. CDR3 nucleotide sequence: TGCGCCAGCAGCTTTAGCGGTGATTCCTACAATGAGCAGTTCTTC. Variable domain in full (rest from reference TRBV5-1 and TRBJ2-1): KAGVTQTPRYLIKTRGQQVTLSCSPISGHRSVSWYQQTPGQGLQFLFEYFSETQRNKGNFPGRFSGRQFSNSRSEMNVSTLELGDSALYLCASSFSGDSYNEQFFGPGTRLTVL.